The next 8 T cell receptor beta chains were all read from a single sample in a study of CD8 T cells in ankylosing spondylitis. Antigen specificity for these receptors is unknown. A single record per CDR3 protein comes from TCRdb applying MiXCR to the 5' RACE reads. The table shows hundreds of thousands of distinct CDR3 sequences, with 15% to 20% occurring only once. Study-wide points: Fewer than 10 highly homologous variants made up a TCR beta motif that seemed to typify ankylosing spondylitis blood.

Sequencing was performed on blood, either unsorted or a sorted T cell fraction (not recorded which). Receptors were obtained from a male donor with ankylosing spondylitis.

In this sample, this clonotype turned up a few times. The J gene is TRBJ1-2, the V gene TRBV3-1, with 10 positions matching TRBD1. V was pared by 0 bases and J by 3 bases, with 7 bases of the junction left unmatched. This CDR3 contains 17 residues. CDR1 and CDR2 from the germline V gene are LGHDT and YNNKEL (reference sequence). In nucleotides, the CDR3 is TGTGCCAGCAGCCAAGATGGTTGGGGGACAGGGGACTATGGCTACACCTTC. Protein product: CASSQDGWGTGDYGYTF.

In this sample, this clonotype turned up a few times. The genes are TRBV9 and TRBJ2-7; the D is unclear. In germline, CDR1 is SGDLS, CDR2 YYNGEE. The CDR3 loop spans 15 amino acids. The V end was cut by 0 bases, the J end by 3 bases, with 13 bases between. The chain's CDR3 is CASSVDPNERYEQYF. CDR3 bases: TGTGCCAGCAGCGTAGACCCGAATGAACGCTACGAGCAGTACTTC.

This clonotype was picked up many times. J is TRBJ1-5 and V is TRBV4-1; D is unresolved. The CDR3 consists of 16 residues. Germline assignment: CDR1 MGHRA and CDR2 YSYEKL. With 0 bases removed from V and 1 base from J, the gap between germline ends came to 10 bases. Written as DNA, the CDR3 is TGCGCCAGCAGCCAAGATCTACAGTTAAGCAATCAGCCCCAGCATTTT. Its protein is CASSQDLQLSNQPQHF.

CDR3 amino acids: CASSPEGQGGTGELFF. CDR3 nucleotide sequence: TGCGCCAGCAGCCCCGAGGGACAGGGGGGAACCGGGGAGCTGTTTTTT. V and J are TRBV4-1 and TRBJ2-2; 11 bases match TRBD1. V was pared by 4 bases and J by 5 bases, with 6 bases of the junction left unmatched. Looked up from germline, CDR1 is MGHRA and CDR2 is YSYEKL. The CDR3 loop spans 16 amino acids.

This clonotype was seen repeatedly, ten times or more. The chain recombines TRBV4-3 with TRBJ2-1; 10 nucleotides agree with TRBD1. J gave up 2 bases and V 4 bases, and 2 bases lay outside the gene matches. CDR3 length equals 15 residues. The V gene's germline CDR1 is LGHNA and CDR2 YSLEER. CDR3 in amino acids: CASSPGQGAYNEQFF. CDR3 sequence (DNA): TGCGCCAGCAGCCCCGGACAGGGGGCCTACAATGAGCAGTTCTTC.

The chain combines TRBV11-3 with TRBJ1-1; D perhaps matches TRBD1 (5 bases). This CDR3 is built from 14 residues. The germline gives CDR1 SGHNT, CDR2 YENEEA. V gave up 5 bases and J gave up 3 bases, with 13 bases separating them. The CDR3 sequence is CASSPRRGYTEAFF. The DNA of the CDR3 is TGTGCCAGCAGCCCCCGGAGGGGCTACACTGAAGCTTTCTTT. Full variable domain (outside the CDR3, taken from reference TRBV11-3 and TRBJ1-1): EAGVVQSPRYKIIEKKQPVAFWCNPISGHNTLYWYLQNLGQGPELLIRYENEEAVDDSQLPKDRFSAERLKGVDSTLKIQPAELGDSAVYLCASSPRRGYTEAFFGQGTRLTVV.

The V gene is TRBV7-9, the J gene TRBJ2-1; possible D gene TRBD1, 5 bases. The CDR3 is 12 residues long. The V and J ends lost 1 base and 10 bases respectively, with 8 bases between them. The V gene's germline CDR1 is SEHNR and CDR2 FQNEAQ (reference sequence). The CDR3 spells CASSLDRTEQFF. CDR3 nucleotides: TGTGCCAGCAGCTTAGATAGGACAGAGCAGTTCTTC.

This clonotype showed up many times. The chain recombines TRBV7-2 with TRBJ1-3; D gene uncertain. This CDR3 has 15 residues. CDR1 and CDR2 from the germline V gene are SGHTA and FQGNSA. The V and J ends lost 1 base and 0 bases respectively, with 7 bases between them. The CDR3, as DNA: TGTGCCAGCAGCTTAGACGGAGGCTCTGGAAACACCATATATTTT. This translates into CASSLDGGSGNTIYF.